This T cell receptor beta chain was captured in a study of graft-versus-host responses after intestinal transplantation (TCRdb year 2021). Regarding the study in general: The transplants that recipients received were multivisceral, liver-intestinal, or isolated intestinal. Samples from three later patients were sequenced in-house on an Illumina MiSeq with MiXCR processing rather than by the commercial service. Every recipient was given anti-thymocyte globulin induction, followed by roughly 3 years of maintenance tacrolimus and steroids. Bulk TCR-beta CDR3 sequencing was used to track graft-versus-host and host-versus-graft alloreactive T cell clones in the graft, circulation and bone marrow after intestinal transplantation. A peak of at least 4% donor T cells among recipient peripheral blood mononuclear cells was the definition used for donor T cell macrochimerism. The cohort enrolled around 25 intestinal transplant recipients including one retransplant, and a few patients lacking pretransplant specimens were excluded. To identify alloreactive clones, pre-transplant mixed lymphocyte reaction products were sequenced and compared with unstimulated pre-transplant donor and recipient T cells.

The research as a whole found: Patients with donor T cell macrochimerism had high GvH to HvG T cell clonal ratios in their allografts. GvH clones were detected in recipient bone marrow, and some appeared earlier in ileal mucosa or blood, consistent with an intestinal mucosal origin. Early after transplant, peak levels of circulating GvH clones were associated with declines in HvG clones. The relatively low number and heterogeneity of intestinal transplant patients limited the conclusions.

Library construction relied on the immunoSEQ multiplex PCR assay. For most patients, genomic DNA was isolated with the Qiagen DNeasy Blood and Tissue Kit and shipped frozen to Adaptive Biotechnologies for TCR sequencing. Adaptive Biotechnologies carried out high-throughput TCR-beta CDR3 sequencing of genomic DNA for most patients. As for the authors' bioinformatics: TCR sequencing data were retrieved from Adaptive's ImmunoSEQ software for around 18 patients, whereas a few other patients were processed with MiXCR and VDJtools. CD4 versus CD8 sorting errors were corrected by removing sequences found in both subsets at a frequency ratio below 5:1. CDR3 nucleotide sequences shared between donor and recipient were removed because the origin of such sequences could not be assigned. To be classed as alloreactive, a clone needed at least 2-fold expansion over unstimulated cells and a minimum CFSE-low frequency of 0.002% (template counts) or 0.001% (read counts). Clones were considered mappable if detected in sequenced pre-transplant spleen, lymph node, or MLR CFSE-low populations of the donor or recipient. Cumulative frequency of alloreactive clones was calculated as a percentage of all sequences weighted by copy number. In its TCRdb copy, this immuneACCESS table keeps in-frame sequences only and misses some clones. Where compared with another copy, unresolved V genes explain less than half of these, and the others have no known cause. V, J and clone size are those of that table, while D and trimming were read from the DNA. Present in this sample are tens of thousands of clones, 65% to 85% of which were seen just once. Of the sample, around 0.5% falls within the top ten clones.

Interpreted using the paper, the time point label stands for: cells obtained before transplantation from donor or recipient. CD3+CD4+ and CD3+CD8+ populations were FACS-sorted from unstimulated pre-transplant donor and recipient cells taken from spleen or lymph nodes. Including the terminal cysteine and phenylalanine, the CDR3 comprises 14 residues. Solely the CDR3 DNA is kept, with 42 bases framed from the first base. The germline V gene (reference sequence) sets CDR1 to WNHNN and CDR2 to SYGVQD. The trim is 0 bases for V and 1 base for J, with a gap of 6 bases between the germline ends. As to this clone: This clone's antigen is unknown. Base-call qualities are not available, and no considerably larger clone is one nucleotide away.

This sample comprised unstimulated CD4+ T cells sorted from spleen or lymph node cells, obtained before transplant. The rearrangement joined TRBV10-1 to TRBJ1-1, with the D gene uncertain. This sequence was found in a human donor who was the organ donor for an intestinal transplant. CDR3 reads: CASSESGQNTEAFF. The nucleotide sequence reads TGCGCCAGCAGTGAGTCGGGTCAGAACACTGAAGCTTTCTTT.